Below are 2 T cell receptor beta chains sequenced from a single sample in a study of T cells in Graves' hyperthyroidism and ophthalmopathy. RNA transcripts served as the template for amplifying TCR beta CDR3 regions. TCR CDR3 regions were first amplified by RT-PCR with HTBI primers. MiXCR was run by TCRdb on the multiplex PCR reads, yielding one entry per CDR3 protein. There are roughly 500,000 distinct CDR3 sequences in the sample; approximately 16% occur only once, and 29% lies in the top ten. The specimen was blood. Source of these receptors: a woman between 25 and 40 years old with Graves' ophthalmopathy.

This rearrangement joins TRBV15 to TRBJ2-5; no definite D call. CDR1 and CDR2 (germline): LNHNV, YYDKDF (reference sequence). This CDR3 comprises 14 residues. With 0 bases removed from V and 5 bases from J, the gap between germline ends came to 10 bases. The CDR3 DNA is TGTGCCACCAGCAGAGATGCCGTCCAGGAGACCCAGTACTTC. Its protein product is CATSRDAVQETQYF.

This clonotype was observed many times. This rearrangement joins TRBV28 to TRBJ2-7, with D unclear. With 6 bases removed from V and 4 bases from J, the gap between germline ends came to 13 bases. The CDR3 is 13 amino acids. Germline V gene lookup returns CDR1 MDHEN and CDR2 SYDVKM. CDR3 sequence: CASSPVAPYEQYF. The CDR3 region has the DNA TGTGCCAGCAGCCCCGTCGCACCTTACGAGCAGTACTTC. The entire variable domain, with the rest obtained from reference TRBV28 and TRBJ2-7, is as follows: DVKVTQSSRYLVKRTGEKVFLECVQDMDHENMFWYRQDPGLGLRLIYFSYDVKMKEKGDIPEGYSVSREKKERFSLILESASTNQTSMYLCASSPVAPYEQYFGPGTRLTVT.